The 15 T cell receptor beta chains below were found in one sample sequenced in a study of graft-versus-host responses after intestinal transplantation. Assay: immunoSEQ multiplex PCR; the TCRdb copy retains only in-frame clones and omits some. In the table there are 15,000 to 20,000 clones, around nine tenths of which are singletons. The sample here was PBMCs, taken about 110 days after intestinal transplant. Receptors were obtained from a human patient who received an intestinal transplant, so some T cells may come from the graft donor.

This chain links TRBV29-1 with TRBJ1-2; TRBD1 agrees at 8 bases. The V gene end was trimmed by 3 bases and the J gene end by 7 bases; junction bases not matched to a gene: 4. Germline-derived CDR1 and CDR2 are SQVTM and ANQGSEA. The CDR3 loop spans 12 amino acids. The CDR3 is CSVDRGRGGYTF. The CDR3 DNA reads as TGCAGCGTTGACAGGGGGCGCGGTGGCTACACCTTC. The complete variable domain, with remaining parts taken from reference TRBV29-1 and TRBJ1-2, reads SAVISQKPSRDICQRGTSLTIQCQVDSQVTMMFWYRQQPGQSLTLIATANQGSEATYESGFVIDKFPISRPNLTFSTLTVSNMSPEDSSIYLCSVDRGRGGYTFGSGTRLTVV.

V is TRBV27 and J is TRBJ2-6; D is unresolved. Germline assignment: CDR1 MNHEY and CDR2 SMNVEV (reference sequence). V shed 2 bases and J shed 1 base, with 3 bases lying between them. This CDR3 spans 14 amino acids. The CDR3 is CASSLISGANVLTF. The CDR3 DNA reads as TGTGCCAGCAGTTTAATATCTGGGGCCAACGTCCTGACTTTC.

V gene TRBV28 combines with J gene TRBJ2-1; 9 bases line up with TRBD1. This CDR3 has 16 residues. V shed 6 bases, J shed 1 base, and the junction held 7 bases outside the gene matches. Germline loops: CDR1 MDHEN, CDR2 SYDVKM. The CDR3 DNA reads as TGTGCCAGCAGGGCCTGGGACAGGGAATCCTACAATGAGCAGTTCTTC. This codes for CASRAWDRESYNEQFF.

The rearrangement uses TRBV6-1 and TRBJ2-1; D may be TRBD1 or TRBD2 (5 bases each). V lost 10 bases and J 8 bases, leaving 15 bases between the germline ends. Germline CDR1 reads MNHNS; CDR2 reads SASEGT. The CDR3 covers 12 residues. In DNA form, the CDR3 reads TGTGCCACTCCCGGGACCTCTCATGAGCAGTTCTTC. Protein product: CATPGTSHEQFF.

This clone was picked up a small number of times. The J gene is TRBJ2-5, the V gene TRBV30, with 7 positions matching TRBD2. J was trimmed by 5 bases and V by 2 bases; bases with no gene match: 8. Per the germline V gene, CDR1 is GTSNPN and CDR2 is SVGIG (reference sequence). CDR3 size: 14 residues. CDR3 protein: CAWSRGGIDETQYF. The CDR3 coding sequence is TGTGCCTGGAGTCGCGGGGGAATTGATGAGACCCAGTACTTC. Supplemented by reference TRBV30 and TRBJ2-5, the full variable domain reads SQTIHQWPATLVQPVGSPLSLECTVEGTSNPNLYWYRQAAGRGLQLLFYSVGIGQISSEVPQNLSASRPQDRQFILSSKKLLLSDSGFYLCAWSRGGIDETQYFGPGTRLLVL.

The chain couples TRBV20-1 to TRBJ1-2; the D is unclear. The germline V gene has CDR1 DFQATT and CDR2 SNEGSKA (reference sequence). The CDR3 extends over 10 amino acids. V dropped 1 base and J dropped 7 bases, with 4 bases sitting between them. The chain's CDR3 is CSARVGGYTF. Written as DNA, the CDR3 is TGCAGTGCTAGAGTCGGTGGCTACACCTTC.

The chain's CDR3 is CASSAGSYYGYTF. DNA of the CDR3: TGTGCCAGCAGTGCCGGGTCGTACTATGGCTACACCTTC. V and J are TRBV9 and TRBJ1-2; D not certain. V lost 5 bases and J 3 bases, leaving 11 bases between the germline ends. CDR3 length: 13 residues. The germline gives CDR1 SGDLS, CDR2 YYNGEE. Filled out from reference TRBV9 and TRBJ1-2, the complete variable domain reads DSGVTQTPKHLITATGQRVTLRCSPRSGDLSVYWYQQSLDQGLQFLIQYYNGEERAKGNILERFSAQQFPDLHSELNLSSLELGDSALYFCASSAGSYYGYTFGSGTRLTVV.

The chain recombines TRBV4-1 with TRBJ2-3; D is tentatively TRBD1 or TRBD2 (6 bases each). The germline V and J ends were trimmed by 4 bases and 4 bases, with 18 bases remaining between them. The germline CDR1 and CDR2 sequences are MGHRA and YSYEKL. This CDR3 is built from 16 residues. CDR3: CASSLKAVGGPDTQYF. The CDR3 nucleotides read TGCGCCAGCAGCCTTAAAGCGGTGGGGGGCCCAGATACGCAGTATTTT.

The rearrangement links TRBV7-6 to TRBJ2-1; the D gene is possibly TRBD1 (6 bases). Germline CDR1 and CDR2: SGHVS and FNYEAQ. The CDR3 runs to 19 residues. V lost 0 bases and J 0 bases, leaving 18 bases between the germline ends. CDR3 sequence: CASSLAPGDLKSSYNEQFF. The CDR3 DNA sequence: TGTGCCAGCAGCTTAGCGCCAGGGGACCTTAAGAGCTCCTACAATGAGCAGTTCTTC.

The rearrangement uses TRBV9 and TRBJ2-5, with 9 bases fitting TRBD2. The CDR3 contains 15 residues. V lost 0 bases and J lost 5; bases outside the gene matches: 5. Germline CDR1 and CDR2: SGDLS and YYNGEE. The CDR3 loop is CASSVGVAGAETQYF. The CDR3 DNA is TGTGCCAGCAGCGTAGGGGTAGCGGGAGCTGAGACCCAGTACTTC.

The J gene is TRBJ2-7, the V gene TRBV7-3; TRBD2 agrees at 7 bases. The CDR3 runs 18 residues. V lost 2 bases to trimming and J lost 1 base; unmatched junction nucleotides: 14. CDR1 is SGHTA, CDR2 FQGTGA, per germline. The CDR3, as DNA: TGTGCCAGCAGCTTATATCCCCGTGGGGAGCGGGATTCCTACGAGCAGTACTTC. Translated: CASSLYPRGERDSYEQYF.

The chain uses TRBV4-2 and TRBJ2-5; unclear D gene. The CDR3 is 13 amino acids. The V end was cut by 4 bases, the J end by 5 bases, with 11 bases between. Germline loops: CDR1 LGHNA, CDR2 YNFKEQ. CDR3 bases: TGTGCCAGCAGCCCATCTTTGCGCGAGACCCAGTACTTC. This sequence encodes CASSPSLRETQYF.

This sequence joins TRBV5-4 and TRBJ2-5; TRBD1 is a possible D gene (6 bases). V gave up 4 bases and J gave up 4 bases, with 11 bases separating them. This CDR3 has 13 residues. Looked up from germline, CDR1 is SGHNT and CDR2 is YYREEE (reference sequence). The CDR3: CASSRRGGETQYF. In nucleotides, the CDR3 is TGTGCCAGCAGCCGGCGAGGGGGAGAGACCCAGTACTTC.

V usage is TRBV4-1 and J usage is TRBJ1-4; D not certain. Per the germline V gene, CDR1 is MGHRA and CDR2 is YSYEKL. CDR3 length equals 15 residues. The V end lost 0 bases, the J end lost 8 bases, and 13 bases lay between the germline ends. The CDR3 nucleotides read TGCGCCAGCAGCCAAGATCCGATTCGCAGGGAAAAACTGTTTTTT. Protein sequence: CASSQDPIRREKLFF.

In DNA, the CDR3 is TGTGCCAGCAGTTTATATACAGGGGCGTCCTACGAGCAGTACTTC. Its protein is CASSLYTGASYEQYF. V is TRBV27 and J is TRBJ2-7; TRBD1 agrees at 7 bases. J lost 1 base, V lost 1 base, and 4 bases had no gene match. In germline, CDR1 is MNHEY, CDR2 SMNVEV (reference sequence). The CDR3 runs 15 residues.